A selection of T cell receptor beta chains follows, all from one sample in a study of T cells after yellow fever vaccination. TCRdb used MiXCR to reprocess the 5' RACE reads, holding one entry per CDR3 protein. The data show some 300,000 distinct CDR3 sequences, around 10% seen once. The input for sequencing was CD4+ T cells sorted from PBMCs, taken 45 days after the yellow fever booster vaccination. These receptors originate from a man aged 18 to 29 who received the YFV17D yellow fever vaccine. Both conserved end residues are part of each CDR3. Each record gives: D gene, clone size, J gene, V gene, CDR3 DNA, CDR3 protein. The D gene is left open where the match is weak. Size is omitted from some rows. Given values are once, few, many or a class for expanded clones.

D: .; size: .; J: TRBJ2-5; V: TRBV18; DNA: TGTGCCAGCTCACCAAGTACTAGCACAACAGAGACCCAGTACTTC; CDR3: CASSPSTSTTETQYF
D: .; size: few; J: TRBJ2-3; V: TRBV20-1; DNA: TGCAGTGCTAGCCCGGCTGCCGGCCCAGATACGCAGTATTTT; CDR3: CSASPAAGPDTQYF
D: TRBD2; size: .; J: TRBJ2-5; V: TRBV5-5; DNA: TGTGCCAGCAGCCAGGGACTAGCGGTAGGAGAGACCCAGTACTTC; CDR3: CASSQGLAVGETQYF
D: .; size: .; J: TRBJ1-5; V: TRBV16; DNA: TGTGCCAGCAGCCAATTGGCGACTAGCAATCAGCCCCAGCATTTT; CDR3: CASSQLATSNQPQHF
D: .; size: .; J: TRBJ1-6; V: TRBV7-2; DNA: TGTGCCAGCAGCTTCCAGTTAAGAGGGCGCGGTAATTCACCCCTCCACTTT; CDR3: CASSFQLRGRGNSPLHF
D: TRBD1; size: few; J: TRBJ2-3; V: TRBV4-1; DNA: TGCGCCAGCGAGAGGGGACAGGGGGCTGTAGATACGCAGTATTTT; CDR3: CASERGQGAVDTQYF
D: TRBD1; size: .; J: TRBJ2-1; V: TRBV5-1; DNA: TGCGCCAGCAGCTTGGCGACAGGGGGCCTTGAGCAGTTCTTC; CDR3: CASSLATGGLEQFF
D: .; size: .; J: TRBJ2-3; V: TRBV7-3; DNA: TGTGCCAGCAGCTCCCTTAGCGCCTCGGATACGCAGTATTTT; CDR3: CASSSLSASDTQYF
D: TRBD1; size: few; J: TRBJ2-2; V: TRBV24-1; DNA: TGTGCCACCTCGCCCGGGACAGGGTCCACCGGGGAGCTGTTTTTT; CDR3: CATSPGTGSTGELFF
D: TRBD2; size: .; J: TRBJ2-1; V: TRBV7-8; DNA: TGTGCCAGCAGCTTGGGGTTCGGGACTAGCCGCGCCAATGAGCAGTTCTTC; CDR3: CASSLGFGTSRANEQFF
D: TRBD1; size: .; J: TRBJ2-1; V: TRBV24-1; DNA: TGTGCCACCAGTGAAGCCGGGACAGGGGGCGATGAGCAGTTCTTC; CDR3: CATSEAGTGGDEQFF
D: .; size: many; J: TRBJ2-1; V: TRBV5-1; DNA: TGCGCCAGCAGCTTGGTACAGGGTAAAAATGAGCAGTTCTTC; CDR3: CASSLVQGKNEQFF
D: TRBD1; size: .; J: TRBJ1-3; V: TRBV12-3/TRBV12-4; DNA: TGTGCCAGCACCCCTAAAGGGACAGGGCCATCTGGAAACACCATATATTTT; CDR3: CASTPKGTGPSGNTIYF
D: TRBD1; size: .; J: TRBJ2-3; V: TRBV6-6; DNA: TGTGCCAGCAGTGGACAGGCAGATACGCAGTATTTT; CDR3: CASSGQADTQYF
D: .; size: few; J: TRBJ2-1; V: TRBV12-5; DNA: TGTGCTAGTGGTTTGCCCTCGAACTGGAATGAGCAGTTCTTC; CDR3: CASGLPSNWNEQFF
D: .; size: .; J: TRBJ2-1; V: TRBV5-8; DNA: TGTGCCAGCAGCTTGTTCGGTCCCTGGGCTTACAATGAGCAGTTCTTC; CDR3: CASSLFGPWAYNEQFF
D: TRBD2; size: few; J: TRBJ2-3; V: TRBV6-5; DNA: TGTGCCAGCAGTTATAGCGGGGCCGGTAAAGATACGCAGTATTTT; CDR3: CASSYSGAGKDTQYF
D: .; size: few; J: TRBJ1-6; V: TRBV7-6; DNA: TGTGCCAGCAGCAACCAGGGAACGTCCTATAATTCACCCCTCCACTTT; CDR3: CASSNQGTSYNSPLHF
D: .; size: many; J: TRBJ1-1; V: TRBV7-9; DNA: TGTGCCAGCAGCCTGGACGGGGGAACTGAAGCTTTCTTT; CDR3: CASSLDGGTEAFF
D: .; size: many; J: TRBJ1-1; V: TRBV18; DNA: TGTGCCAGCTCACCCATGACAGTTGAAGCTTTCTTT; CDR3: CASSPMTVEAFF
D: .; size: .; J: TRBJ1-1; V: TRBV5-1; DNA: TGCGCCAGCAGCCGGGCCGTCGGCGGGTTGCGTACTGAAGCTTTCTTT; CDR3: CASSRAVGGLRTEAFF
D: .; size: many; J: TRBJ2-2; V: TRBV3-1; DNA: TGTGCCAGCAGCCAGGGATCGAACACCGGGGAGCTGTTTTTT; CDR3: CASSQGSNTGELFF